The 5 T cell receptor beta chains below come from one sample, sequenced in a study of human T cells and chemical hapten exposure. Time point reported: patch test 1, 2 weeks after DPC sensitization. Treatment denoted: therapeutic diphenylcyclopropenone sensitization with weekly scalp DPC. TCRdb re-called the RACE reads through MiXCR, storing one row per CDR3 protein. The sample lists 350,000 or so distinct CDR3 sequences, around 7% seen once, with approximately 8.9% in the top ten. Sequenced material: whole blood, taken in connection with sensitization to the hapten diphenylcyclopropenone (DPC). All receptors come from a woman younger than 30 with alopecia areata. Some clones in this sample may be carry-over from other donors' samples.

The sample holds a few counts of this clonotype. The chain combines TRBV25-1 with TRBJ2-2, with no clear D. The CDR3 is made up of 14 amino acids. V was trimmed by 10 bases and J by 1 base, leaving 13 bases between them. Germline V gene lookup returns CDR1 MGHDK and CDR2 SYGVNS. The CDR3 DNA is TGTGCCACCAAACCCTATGGGAACACCGGGGAGCTGTTTTTT. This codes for CATKPYGNTGELFF.

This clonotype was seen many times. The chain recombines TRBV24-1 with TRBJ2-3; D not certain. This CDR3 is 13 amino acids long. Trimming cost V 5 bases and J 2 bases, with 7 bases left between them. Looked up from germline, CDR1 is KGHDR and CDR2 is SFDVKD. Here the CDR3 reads CATSADHTDTQYF. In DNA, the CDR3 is TGTGCCACCAGTGCTGACCACACAGATACGCAGTATTTT.

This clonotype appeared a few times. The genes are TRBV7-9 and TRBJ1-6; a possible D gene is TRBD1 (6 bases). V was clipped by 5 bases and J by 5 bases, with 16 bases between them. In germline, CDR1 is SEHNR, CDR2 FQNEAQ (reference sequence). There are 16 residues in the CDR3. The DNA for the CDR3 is TGTGCCAGCAGCCCCGGGGAGGGGGGGCATAATTCACCCCTCCACTTT. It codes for CASSPGEGGHNSPLHF.

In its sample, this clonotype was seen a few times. The CDR3 sequence is CASSHQGAQGDTQYF. Written as DNA, the CDR3 is TGTGCCAGCAGTCATCAGGGGGCACAAGGAGATACGCAGTATTTT. The chain is built from TRBV6-6 and TRBJ2-3, with 8 bases that match TRBD1. There are 15 residues in the CDR3. Germline assignment: CDR1 MNHNY and CDR2 SVGAGI (reference sequence). V shed 5 bases, J shed 5 bases, and the junction held 9 bases outside the gene matches.

This chain's CDR3 is CSAGGRASQPQHF. The CDR3 coding sequence is TGCAGTGCCGGGGGCAGGGCTAGTCAGCCCCAGCATTTT. The rearrangement links TRBV20-1 to TRBJ1-5; TRBD1 might be the D (6 bases). CDR1 and CDR2 (germline): DFQATT, SNEGSKA (reference sequence). The CDR3 runs 13 residues. Trimming shortened V by 6 bases and J by 6 bases, and 15 bases separated the two germline ends.